A selection of T cell receptor beta chains follows, all from one sample in a study of blood T cell repertoires in COVID-19. Assay used: immunoSEQ multiplex PCR; TCRdb lists only in-frame clones, some missing. Among over 400,000 clones listed, approximately 85% were seen once. Input material: peripheral blood. The receptors were gathered from a human donor in a cohort sampled during active COVID-19. CDR3s include the opening cysteine and the closing phenylalanine or tryptophan. The D gene is left open where the match is weak. Expanded clones are given a class, and other clones once, few, many or no size at all.

17,TRBV10-3,TRBD2,TRBJ2-3,.,TGTGCCATCAGTGATTCCGGGACTAGCGGGAGTACAGATACGCAGTATTTT,CAISDSGTSGSTDTQYF
12,TRBV28,.,TRBJ1-5,.,TGTGCCCTAGGGGGGGATGTTCAGCCCCAGCATTTT,CALGGDVQPQHF
12,TRBV30,TRBD1,TRBJ1-2,.,TGTGCCTGGACAGGGGGCTTCTATGGCTACACCTTC,CAWTGGFYGYTF
15,TRBV29-1,TRBD2,TRBJ2-7,.,TGCAGCGTTGAACGGTTGGCTAGCGGGAAGGGGGAGCAGTACTTC,CSVERLASGKGEQYF
14,TRBV3-1/TRBV3-2,TRBD2,TRBJ2-1,.,TGTGCCAGCAGCCACGGGACTAGTTTGCGTTTGCGGTTCTTC,CASSHGTSLRLRFF
13,TRBV7-3,.,TRBJ1-2,.,TGTGCCAGCAGCTTAGGGCGGAGCGGTGGCTACACCTTC,CASSLGRSGGYTF
14,TRBV18,TRBD2,TRBJ2-7,.,TGTGCCAGCTCACCACTAGCGGGTTCCTACGAGCAGTACTTC,CASSPLAGSYEQYF
13,TRBV15,.,TRBJ2-3,.,TGTGCCACCAGAGAACAGGGTACAGATACGCAGTATTTT,CATREQGTDTQYF
16,TRBV19,.,TRBJ1-4,.,TGTGCCAGTAGTATCGGTTTTGGCGGTGGAGGCGAAAAACTGTTTTTT,CASSIGFGGGGEKLFF
16,TRBV28,.,TRBJ1-2,.,TGTGCCAGCAGTTTATCACTGGGGGGGAGGGAGGATGGCTACACCTTC,CASSLSLGGREDGYTF
12,TRBV30,.,TRBJ2-7,.,TGTGCCTGGAGACAGGACCTCTACGAGCAGTACTTC,CAWRQDLYEQYF
15,TRBV19,.,TRBJ2-2,.,TGTGCCAGTAGTATAGATCAGGGGAGCACCGGGGAGCTGTTTTTT,CASSIDQGSTGELFF
15,TRBV6-5,.,TRBJ2-7,.,TGTGCCAGCAGTTACGGTCGGAGGGGTGGCTACGAGCAGTACTTC,CASSYGRRGGYEQYF
13,TRBV12-3/TRBV12-4,.,TRBJ1-2,.,TGTGCCAGCAGTTTAGGCGGCAGCTATGGCTACACCTTC,CASSLGGSYGYTF
14,TRBV7-9,.,TRBJ1-4,.,TGTGCCAGCAGCTTGGAAGCGGTGAATGAAAAACTGTTTTTT,CASSLEAVNEKLFF
15,TRBV3-1/TRBV3-2,.,TRBJ1-6,few,TGTGCCAGCAGCCAAAATACAGGGTACGGTTCACCCCTCCACTTT,CASSQNTGYGSPLHF
13,TRBV15,.,TRBJ2-7,.,TGTGCCACCAGCAGGCAAGGGGGATACGAGCAGTACTTC,CATSRQGGYEQYF
14,TRBV20-1,TRBD1,TRBJ1-6,.,TGCAGTGCTAGTAGGGGACAGGACCGTTCACCCCTCCACTTT,CSASRGQDRSPLHF
12,TRBV30,.,TRBJ2-5,.,TGTGCCTGGCTTAAGGGGCAAGAGACCCAGTACTTC,CAWLKGQETQYF
15,TRBV11-2,TRBD2,TRBJ2-7,many,TGTGCCAGCAGCCAGTACCCGGGACTAGGATACGAGCAGTACTTC,CASSQYPGLGYEQYF
15,TRBV9,TRBD2,TRBJ2-6,.,TGTGCCAGCAGCGTTCGGACTAGCAGGGCCAACGTCCTGACTTTC,CASSVRTSRANVLTF
17,TRBV19,TRBD1,TRBJ1-5,.,TGTGCCAGTAGTACCCCCGGACAGGGGATAAATAATCAGCCCCAGCATTTT,CASSTPGQGINNQPQHF
13,TRBV15,.,TRBJ1-5,.,TGTGCCACCAGCAGGGGACAAGATCAGCCCCAGCATTTT,CATSRGQDQPQHF
16,TRBV5-1,TRBD2,TRBJ2-1,.,TGCGCCAGCAGCCCATCCGGGACTAGCGGGACTAATGAGCAGTTCTTC,CASSPSGTSGTNEQFF
15,TRBV27,.,TRBJ2-7,.,TGTGCCAGCAGTCAAAGGCCACAGCCGAACTACGAGCAGTACTTC,CASSQRPQPNYEQYF
14,TRBV5-6,.,TRBJ1-3,.,TGTGCCAGCAGCCGAAGAGGGACAGGAAACACCATATATTTT,CASSRRGTGNTIYF
13,TRBV5-8,TRBD1,TRBJ1-1,.,TGTGCCAGCAGATCCAGGGGGACTGCTGAAGCTTTCTTT,CASRSRGTAEAFF
15,TRBV7-8,TRBD2,TRBJ2-1,.,TGTGCCAGCAGCTCGACTAGCGATCGGTACAATGAGCAGTTCTTC,CASSSTSDRYNEQFF
14,TRBV27,.,TRBJ2-7,.,TGTGCCAGCAGTTATAGCGGTCGAGCCTCCGAGCAGTACTTC,CASSYSGRASEQYF
15,TRBV7-9,TRBD2,TRBJ2-3,.,TGTGCCAGCAGCCCAAATAGCGGGGGTGCAGATACGCAGTATTTT,CASSPNSGGADTQYF
15,TRBV18,.,TRBJ1-4,.,TGTGCCAGCTCCCTCACCGGGACACAAAATGAAAAACTGTTTTTT,CASSLTGTQNEKLFF
13,TRBV3-1/TRBV3-2,TRBD1,TRBJ2-7,few,TGTGCCAGCAGCCTATTGACAGGGTACGAGCAGTACTTC,CASSLLTGYEQYF
12,TRBV7-3,TRBD1,TRBJ1-1,.,TGTGCCAGCAGCTTAGCTAGGGGGCGAGCTTTCTTT,CASSLARGRAFF
13,TRBV6-5,.,TRBJ2-6,.,TGTGCCAGCAGCCTGTCTGGGGCCAACGTCCTGACTTTC,CASSLSGANVLTF
11,TRBV9,.,TRBJ2-3,.,TGTAGGGAGCAAAGCACAGATACGCAGTATTTT,CREQSTDTQYF
18,TRBV5-6,TRBD2,TRBJ2-2,.,TGTGCCAGCGTCGCCGGAGGACTAGCCCCTTTTGAAGCCGGGGAGCTGTTTTTT,CASVAGGLAPFEAGELFF
15,TRBV4-1,.,TRBJ1-5,.,TGCGCCAGCAGCCTTCAGCCCAGGGAGGGACAGCCCCAGCATTTT,CASSLQPREGQPQHF
14,TRBV6-5,.,TRBJ1-2,.,TGTGCCAGCAGCCTAAGACTGCGGCCAAATGGCTACACCTTC,CASSLRLRPNGYTF
11,TRBV2,.,TRBJ2-7,.,TGTGCCAGCAGAACAGGATACGAGCAGTACTTC,CASRTGYEQYF